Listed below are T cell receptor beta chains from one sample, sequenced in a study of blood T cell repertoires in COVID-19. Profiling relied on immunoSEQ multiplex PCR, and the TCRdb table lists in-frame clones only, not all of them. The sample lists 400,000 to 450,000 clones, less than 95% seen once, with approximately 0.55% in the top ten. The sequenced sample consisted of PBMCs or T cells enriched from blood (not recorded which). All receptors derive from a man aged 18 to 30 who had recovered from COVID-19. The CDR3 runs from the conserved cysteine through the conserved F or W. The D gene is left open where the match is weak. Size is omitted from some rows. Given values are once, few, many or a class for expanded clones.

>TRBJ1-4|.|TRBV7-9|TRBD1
TGTGCCAGCAGCCCCCGAGGACAGGGTGTTTCGGAAAAACTGTTTTTT
CASSPRGQGVSEKLFF
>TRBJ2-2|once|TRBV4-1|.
TGCGCCAGCAGCCCGTACCCAGCGAAAGCTTCCGGGGAGCTGTTTTTT
CASSPYPAKASGELFF
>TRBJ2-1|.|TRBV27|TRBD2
TGTGCCAGCAGATCCTTCTTAGCGGGAGGGCCGAATGAGCAGTTCTTC
CASRSFLAGGPNEQFF
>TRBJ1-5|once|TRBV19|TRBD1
TGTGCCAGTAGGGGGACAGGGGTGAGCAATCAGCCCCAGCATTTT
CASRGTGVSNQPQHF
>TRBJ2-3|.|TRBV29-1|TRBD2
TGCAGCGTTAAGACTAGCGGGAGAAGGTACGGGCAGTATTTT
CSVKTSGRRYGQYF
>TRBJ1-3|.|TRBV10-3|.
TGTGCCATCAGTGACGGTACAGGGTTCGGAAACACCATATATTTT
CAISDGTGFGNTIYF
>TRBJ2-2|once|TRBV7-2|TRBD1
TGTGCCAGCAGCGTCCACAGGGGGAGTTACGGGGAGCTGTTTTTT
CASSVHRGSYGELFF
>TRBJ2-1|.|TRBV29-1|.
TGCAGCGTTGACACTAGAGGGTTTCCCTACAATGAGCAGTTCTTC
CSVDTRGFPYNEQFF
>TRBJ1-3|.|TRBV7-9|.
TGTGCCAGCAGTGGAGACTCTGGAAACACCATATATTTT
CASSGDSGNTIYF
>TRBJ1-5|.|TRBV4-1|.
TGCGCCAGCAGCCACGGACAAAGCAATCAGCCCCAGCATTTT
CASSHGQSNQPQHF
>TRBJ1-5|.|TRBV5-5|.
TGTGCCAGCAGCTGGGAAGGGGCCCCCGGTCAGCCCCAGCATTTT
CASSWEGAPGQPQHF
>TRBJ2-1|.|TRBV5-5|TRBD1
TGTGCCAGCAGCTGGGGGACAGGGAGGAACAATGAGCAGTTCTTC
CASSWGTGRNNEQFF
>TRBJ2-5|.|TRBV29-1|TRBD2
TGCAGCGTTGATCCCGAGGGAGGGCGTGAGACCCAGTACTTC
CSVDPEGGRETQYF
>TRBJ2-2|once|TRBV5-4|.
TGTGCCAGCAGCTTGGCGGTCGGGAACACCGGGGAGCTGTTTTTT
CASSLAVGNTGELFF
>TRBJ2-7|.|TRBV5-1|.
TGCGCCAGCAGCTCTCAGGGTGGGGCACCCTACGAGCAGTACTTC
CASSSQGGAPYEQYF
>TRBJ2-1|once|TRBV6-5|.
TGTGCCAGCCAGGGCAACTCCTACAATGAGCAGTTCTTC
CASQGNSYNEQFF
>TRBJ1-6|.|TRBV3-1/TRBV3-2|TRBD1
TGTGCCAGCAGCCCGGGACAGGGAGGTTCACCCCTCCACTTT
CASSPGQGGSPLHF
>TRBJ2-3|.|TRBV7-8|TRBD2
TGTGCCAGCAGCTTAACCGGGGGGGCAGATACGCAGTATTTT
CASSLTGGADTQYF
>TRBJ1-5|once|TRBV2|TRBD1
TGTGCCAGCATGGACAGGGGAGGCCAGCCCCAGCATTTT
CASMDRGGQPQHF
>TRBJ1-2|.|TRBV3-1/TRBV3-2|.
TGTGCCAGCAGCCATAACAGTGGAGGCTACACCTTC
CASSHNSGGYTF
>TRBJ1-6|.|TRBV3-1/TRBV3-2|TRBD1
TGTGCCAGCAGCCAGCGGGACAGAGGTTCACCCCTCCACTTT
CASSQRDRGSPLHF
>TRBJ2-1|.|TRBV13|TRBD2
TGTGCCAGCAGCGCCACACTAGCGGGCGGCCGCTCCTACAATGAGCAGTTCTTC
CASSATLAGGRSYNEQFF
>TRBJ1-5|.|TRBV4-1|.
TGCGCCAGCAGCCAAGTAGGCAATCAGCCCCAGCATTTT
CASSQVGNQPQHF
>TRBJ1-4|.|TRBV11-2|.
TGTGCCAGCAGCTTAGGGGGGGGGAATGAAAAACTGTTTTTT
CASSLGGGNEKLFF
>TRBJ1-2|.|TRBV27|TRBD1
TGTGCCAGCAGTTTAGCAGGGGGCGCCTATGGCTACACCTTC
CASSLAGGAYGYTF
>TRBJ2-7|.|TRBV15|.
TGTGCCACCAGCACACGCAGGGCGCCGACGGGCGAGCAGTACTTC
CATSTRRAPTGEQYF
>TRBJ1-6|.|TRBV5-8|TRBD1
TGTGCCAGCAGCCCGGGACAGGGTAGGGCACCCCTCCACTTT
CASSPGQGRAPLHF
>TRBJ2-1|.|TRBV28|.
TGTGCCAGCAGTTCACGACGGCAGACTCCCCTCTCGGGGTACAATGAGCAGTTCTTC
CASSSRRQTPLSGYNEQFF
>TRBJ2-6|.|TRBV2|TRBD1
TGTGCCAGCAGTGCGGGACAGGGTCTGTTAGGGGCCAACGTCCTGACTTTC
CASSAGQGLLGANVLTF
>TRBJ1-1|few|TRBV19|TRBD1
TGTGCCAGTCAGGGACAGGCGAGCACTGAAGCTTTCTTT
CASQGQASTEAFF
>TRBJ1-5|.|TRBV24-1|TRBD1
TGTGCCACCAGCGCACAGGGACAGGGGGATCAGCCCCAGCATTTT
CATSAQGQGDQPQHF
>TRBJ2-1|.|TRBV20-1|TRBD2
TGCAGTGCTAGTCAGGCTAGCGGGGGTTATGAGCAGTTCTTC
CSASQASGGYEQFF
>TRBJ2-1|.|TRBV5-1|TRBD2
TGCGCCAGCAGCCGGACTAGCGGGAGGGCCGCCTACAATGAGCAGTTCTTC
CASSRTSGRAAYNEQFF
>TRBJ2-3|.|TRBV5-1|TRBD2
TGCGCCAGCAGCTTAGGGCGGGAGGGCCGGTTCCCAGATACGCAGTATTTT
CASSLGREGRFPDTQYF
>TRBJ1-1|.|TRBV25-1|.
TGTGCCAGCAGTGACCTGACTAGGGCCGCTGAAGCTTTCTTT
CASSDLTRAAEAFF
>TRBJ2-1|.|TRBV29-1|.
TGCAGCGTGGAGGGCCCCAGGGAGCAGTTCTTC
CSVEGPREQFF
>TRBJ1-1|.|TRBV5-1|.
TGCGCCAGCAGCCGGGTCCTGGGGGGAGACACTGAAGCTTTCTTT
CASSRVLGGDTEAFF
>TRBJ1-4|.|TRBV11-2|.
TGTGCCAGCAGCCAGGAGGGCAGGATTACAGAAAAACTGTTTTTT
CASSQEGRITEKLFF
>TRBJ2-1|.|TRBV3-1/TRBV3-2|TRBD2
TGTGCCAGCAGCCAAGATCGGAGACGAGCGGGAGGACCCCATGAGCAGTTCTTC
CASSQDRRRAGGPHEQFF
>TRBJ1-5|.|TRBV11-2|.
TGTGCCAGCAGCTTTTCGTCAGGCCAGCCCCAGCATTTT
CASSFSSGQPQHF
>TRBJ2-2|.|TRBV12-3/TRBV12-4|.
TGTGCCAGCAGTTATTGGGCGGGGGAGCTGTTTTTT
CASSYWAGELFF
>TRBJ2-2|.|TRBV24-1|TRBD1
TGTGCCACCAGTGATTTTACAGGGGGAAGCGGGGAGCTGTTTTTT
CATSDFTGGSGELFF
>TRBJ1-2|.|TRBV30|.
TGTGCCTCTCATCCTCTTCCGGGGTCACTATATGGCTACACCTTC
CASHPLPGSLYGYTF
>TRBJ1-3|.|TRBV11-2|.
TGTGCCAGCAGCGGCGACAAACCTGGAAACACCATATATTTT
CASSGDKPGNTIYF
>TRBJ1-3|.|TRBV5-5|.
TGTGCCAGCAGCTTGTCTCTAAGAAACTCTGGAAACACCATATATTTT
CASSLSLRNSGNTIYF
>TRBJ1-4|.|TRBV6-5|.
TGTGCCAGCAGTTTAGGAGCAACTAATGAAAAACTGTTTTTT
CASSLGATNEKLFF
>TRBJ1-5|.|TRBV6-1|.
TGTGCCAGCAGTGAAAATTCGAGACAGCCCCAGCATTTT
CASSENSRQPQHF
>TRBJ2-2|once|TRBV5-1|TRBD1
TGCGCCAGCAGCTTGGACAGGGGGGCGTCCGGGGAGCTGTTTTTT
CASSLDRGASGELFF
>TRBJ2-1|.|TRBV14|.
TGTGCCAGCAGCCAAGCGGGCTACAATGAGCAGTTCTTC
CASSQAGYNEQFF
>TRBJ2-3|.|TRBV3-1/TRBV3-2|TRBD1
TGTGCCAGCAGCCTGACAGGGGGGGCGCAGTATTTT
CASSLTGGAQYF
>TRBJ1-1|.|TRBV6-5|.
TGTGCCAGCAGTAAACAGGGCACTGAAGCTTTCTTT
CASSKQGTEAFF
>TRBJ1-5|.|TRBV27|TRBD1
TGTGCCAGTAGGTCAATGTACCGGGACAGAATTTCCAATCAGCCCCAGCATTTT
CASRSMYRDRISNQPQHF